Sequencing of this T cell receptor (beta chain) was carried out in a study of response to subunit inactivated influenza vaccine (dated by TCRdb to 2017 to 2018). The study in broad terms: The study used deep quantitative T cell receptor repertoire profiling to track responses to a trivalent subunit inactivated influenza vaccine. Overall results and qualifications from the work: The authors suggested that each seasonal influenza vaccination may recruit only a limited number of new T cells.

The method behind the library was RT-PCR. The instrument was an Illumina HiSeq 2500. The public reads were reprocessed in TCRdb via fastp at Q25 and MiXCR, keeping in-frame beta chains. All rows with the same CDR3 protein become a single entry with the most common DNA and genes. The sample data list more than 700,000 distinct CDR3 sequences, and around 20% of these were observed just once. 10% of the sample is taken by the ten largest. This clonotype occurred a few times. The antigen it binds to is not known. There are no base qualities to consult, and no much larger clone falls within one base. The TCR originated in a man aged 50-59 years who received an inactivated influenza vaccine. Donor details come from another sample of the same person, matched by shared clones. The source material was PBMCs from blood, sampled approximately 5 days after vaccination.

The base sequence is TGTGCCAGCAGTTTCGAGGGGGCGACTCCCTACGAGCAGTACTTC. Protein translation: CASSFEGATPYEQYF. This receptor chain uses TRBV27 and TRBJ2-7; 7 bases in the junction line up with TRBD1. The CDR3 covers 15 residues, taking in both the cysteine and the phenylalanine. Only the CDR3 portion is preserved as DNA: 45 bases, with reading frame beginning at the first base. CDR1 and CDR2 were assigned from the germline V gene (reference sequence) as MNHEY and SMNVEV. V is trimmed back by 3 bases and J by 2 bases, and the junction contains 7 bases that no gene match accounts for.